Only a few counts were recorded for the clone carrying this TCR beta chain. Its antigen is undetermined. The data were taken from a study of Graves' ophthalmopathy and Graves' hyperthyroidism. Study-level information: Hyperthyroidism was considered stable when no ophthalmopathy appeared within 18 months of follow-up.

The diagnostic workup employed clinical symptoms, serum thyroxine, TRAb, thyroid ultrasound and orbital computed tomography. CDR3 length: 15 residues. V dropped 3 bases and J dropped 1 base, with 13 bases sitting between them. Germline CDR1 SGHVS, CDR2 FQNEAQ. Notes on the study in general: The majority of expanded thyroid clonotypes above 0.001 frequency also occurred in blood. With just under 90% sensitivity and roughly 76% specificity, a 13-signature model separated ophthalmopathy from stable hyperthyroidism.

RNA transcripts yielded amplified TCR beta CDR3 regions. HTBI-primed RT-PCR formed the first round, and a multiplex PCR formed the second. TCRdb reprocessed the multiplex PCR reads via MiXCR and lists one record per CDR3 protein. The repertoire has around 1.1 million distinct CDR3 sequences, approximately 35% of them found once; the top ten carry roughly 11%. This TCR derives from an adult man with Graves' hyperthyroidism. The chain combines TRBV7-8 with TRBJ2-7; D assignment may be TRBD1 or TRBD2 (5 bases each). Sequenced: peripheral blood or thyroid tissue (not recorded which). The DNA of the CDR3 is TGTGCCAGCAGCTTTATAGGGACCGAGTCCTACGAGCAGTACTTC. Amino acid sequence: CASSFIGTESYEQYF.